The source of this T cell receptor beta chain is a study of OX40 agonist ivuxolimab in advanced cancers. The protocol was immunoSEQ multiplex PCR, while the TCRdb copy is restricted to in-frame clones and leaves out a portion. The repertoire holds tens of thousands of clones, with over 75% as singletons. The material was CD4+ or CD8+ T cells sorted from blood, obtained in a trial of the OX40 agonist ivuxolimab. The TCR comes from an adult with an advanced solid tumor such as melanoma, head and neck, liver or kidney cancer.

DNA for the CDR3: TGTGCCAGCAGCTCGGGACAGACTAGCAATCAGCCCCAGCATTTT. This sequence encodes CASSSGQTSNQPQHF. The chain combines TRBV5-6 with TRBJ1-5; TRBD1 agrees at 7 bases. Germline CDR1 is SGHDT and CDR2 is YYEEEE. Trimming took 3 bases from V and 0 from J; bases not matched to a gene: 3. This CDR3 is built from 15 residues.